The text below deals with one T cell receptor (beta chain). Germline V gene sequence: CDR1 WSHSY, CDR2 SAAADI. The V gene end was trimmed by 7 bases and the J gene end by 3 bases; junction bases not matched to a gene: 8. This CDR3 contains 14 residues. Selection required adequate fresh-frozen tumor tissue plus more than two years' survival data. PBMC sampling occurred before vaccination, two weeks after the third dose, and at progression. These data are taken from a study of glioma-infiltrating T cells after dendritic cell vaccination. The method was immunoSEQ multiplex PCR; TCRdb's version includes in-frame clones alone and lacks a portion of them. The repertoire includes some 73,000 clones, around 80% of them detected once, and 2.1% sits in the top ten.

The starting material was blood, obtained before dendritic cell vaccination. The source is a human donor with glioblastoma. The chain combines TRBV10-2 with TRBJ1-2, with TRBD1 matching over 7 bases. The DNA of the CDR3 is TGCGCCAGCAATGGAGGGGGCTGGGACTATGGCTACACCTTC. Protein product: CASNGGGWDYGYTF.